This TCR beta chain was captured by sequencing in a study of patients and donors after allogeneic stem cell transplantation. TCRdb analysed the RT-PCR reads with MiXCR anew, one entry per CDR3 protein. The sample lists roughly 960,000 distinct CDR3 sequences, roughly 18% occurring once. Material for sequencing was blood, either unsorted or a sorted T cell fraction (not recorded which). The TCR originated in a human donor who was either an allogeneic HSCT recipient or a stem cell or donor lymphocyte infusion donor (not recorded which). It is not recorded whose cells these are; they may come from a transplant donor.

The CDR3 sequence: CASRRTSGNEQFF. CDR3 in DNA: TGTGCCAGCAGGAGGACTAGCGGAAATGAGCAGTTCTTC. V and J are TRBV6-1 and TRBJ2-1; TRBD2 matches 10 bases. Germline V CDR1 and CDR2: MNHNS, SASEGT. The junction had 3 bases not matched to a gene; V was cut back by 6 bases and J by 7 bases. This CDR3 region has 13 residues.